This T cell receptor (beta chain) was sequenced for a study of cytomegalovirus exposure and HLA in healthy donors. Of note for this clone: The antigen remains unidentified.

Germline loops: CDR1 LNHDA, CDR2 SQIVND (reference sequence). V shed 7 bases and J 4 bases; nucleotides not matched to a gene: 7. The CDR3 is 15 amino acids. In the PCR, 60 Vbeta and 13 Jbeta primers were used. The protocol was immunoSEQ multiplex PCR, while the TCRdb copy is restricted to in-frame clones and leaves out a portion. The profile shows roughly 120,000 clones, roughly 82% of them singletons. Broader study findings: A later analysis found most CMV-associated TCR beta chains apparently HLA-restricted. Researchers reported in a later analysis that a missense DCLRE1C variant was tied to TCR beta V- and J-gene trimming. Per a prior analysis, the majority of TCR beta V segments were productive roughly 87% or roughly 30% of the time.

The sequence was collected from a male donor in good health and CMV-seropositive. This chain connects TRBV19 to TRBJ2-2, with TRBD2 matching 9 bases. Sequencing was performed on PBMCs. CDR3 sequence (DNA): TGTGCCAGTATTCGAGAACTAGCGGGCACCGGGGAGCTGTTTTTT. This codes for CASIRELAGTGELFF.